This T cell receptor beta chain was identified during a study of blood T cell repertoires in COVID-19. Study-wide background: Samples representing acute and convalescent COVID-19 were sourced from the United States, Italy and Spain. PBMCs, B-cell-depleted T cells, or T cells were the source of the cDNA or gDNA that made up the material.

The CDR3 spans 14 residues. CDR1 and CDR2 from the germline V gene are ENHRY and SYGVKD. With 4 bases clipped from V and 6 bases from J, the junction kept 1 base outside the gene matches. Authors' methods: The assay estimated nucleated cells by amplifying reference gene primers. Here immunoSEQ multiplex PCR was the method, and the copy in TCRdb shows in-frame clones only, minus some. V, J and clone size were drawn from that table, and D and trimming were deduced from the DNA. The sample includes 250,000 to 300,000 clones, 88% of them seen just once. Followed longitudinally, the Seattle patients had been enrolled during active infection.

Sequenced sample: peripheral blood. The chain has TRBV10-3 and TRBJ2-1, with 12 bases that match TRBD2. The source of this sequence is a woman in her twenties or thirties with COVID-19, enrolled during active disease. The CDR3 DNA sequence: TGTGCCATCAGTGGGACTAGCGGGATCAATGAGCAGTTCTTC. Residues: CAISGTSGINEQFF.